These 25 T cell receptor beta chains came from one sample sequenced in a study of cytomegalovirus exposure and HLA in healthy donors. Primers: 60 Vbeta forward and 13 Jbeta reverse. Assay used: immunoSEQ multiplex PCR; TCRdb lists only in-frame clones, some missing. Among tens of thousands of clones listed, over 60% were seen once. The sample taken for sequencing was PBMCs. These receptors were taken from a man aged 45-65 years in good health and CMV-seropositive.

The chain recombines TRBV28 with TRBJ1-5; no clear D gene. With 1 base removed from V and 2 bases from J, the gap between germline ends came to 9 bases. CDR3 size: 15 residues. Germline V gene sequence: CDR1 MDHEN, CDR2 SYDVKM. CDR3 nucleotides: TGTGCCAGCAGTTTATCCGGGATCGGCAATCAGCCCCAGCATTTT. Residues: CASSLSGIGNQPQHF.

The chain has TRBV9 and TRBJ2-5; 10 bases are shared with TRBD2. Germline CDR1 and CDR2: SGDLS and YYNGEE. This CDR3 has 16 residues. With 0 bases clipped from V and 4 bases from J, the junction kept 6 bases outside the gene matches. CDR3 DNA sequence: TGTGCCAGCAGCGTAGGGAGCGGGGGGGCCGGAGAGACCCAGTACTTC. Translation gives CASSVGSGGAGETQYF.

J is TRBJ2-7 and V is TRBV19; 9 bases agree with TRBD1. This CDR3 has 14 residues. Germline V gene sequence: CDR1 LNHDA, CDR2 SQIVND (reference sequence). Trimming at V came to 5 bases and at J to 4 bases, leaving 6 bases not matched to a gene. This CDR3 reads CASSLRTGEYEQYF. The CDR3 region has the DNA TGTGCCAGTAGTCTCAGGACAGGGGAGTACGAGCAGTACTTC.

The DNA for the CDR3 is TGTGCCAGCAGTTGGCGCAGGGCCTATGGCTACACCTTC. Amino acids: CASSWRRAYGYTF. This chain links TRBV6-5 with TRBJ1-2; TRBD1 is a possible D gene (5 bases). The CDR3 is 13 amino acids. Trimming removed 4 bases at V and 4 bases at J, with 10 bases between. Germline lookup yields CDR1 MNHEY and CDR2 SVGAGI.

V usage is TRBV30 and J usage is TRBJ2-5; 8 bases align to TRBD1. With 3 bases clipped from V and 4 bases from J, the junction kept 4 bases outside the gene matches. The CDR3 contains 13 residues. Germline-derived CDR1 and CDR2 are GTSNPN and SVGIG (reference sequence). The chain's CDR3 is CAWRTGGRETQYF. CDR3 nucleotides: TGTGCCTGGAGAACAGGGGGACGAGAGACCCAGTACTTC.

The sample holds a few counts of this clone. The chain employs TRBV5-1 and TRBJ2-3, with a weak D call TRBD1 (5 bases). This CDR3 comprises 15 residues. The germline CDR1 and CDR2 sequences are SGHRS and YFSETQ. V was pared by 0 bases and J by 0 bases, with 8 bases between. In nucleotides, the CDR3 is TGCGCCAGCAGCTTGGTAGGGGAAAGCACAGATACGCAGTATTTT. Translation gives CASSLVGESTDTQYF.

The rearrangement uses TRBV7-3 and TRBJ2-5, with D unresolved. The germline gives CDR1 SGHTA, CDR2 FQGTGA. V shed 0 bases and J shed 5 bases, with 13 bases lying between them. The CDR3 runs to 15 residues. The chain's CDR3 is CASSLTSVTRETQYF. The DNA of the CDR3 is TGTGCCAGCAGCTTAACATCCGTGACCAGGGAGACCCAGTACTTC. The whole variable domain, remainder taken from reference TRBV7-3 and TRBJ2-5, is GAGVSQTPSNKVTEKGKYVELRCDPISGHTALYWYRQSLGQGPEFLIYFQGTGAADDSGLPNDRFFAVRPEGSVSTLKIQRTERGDSAVYLCASSLTSVTRETQYFGPGTRLLVL.

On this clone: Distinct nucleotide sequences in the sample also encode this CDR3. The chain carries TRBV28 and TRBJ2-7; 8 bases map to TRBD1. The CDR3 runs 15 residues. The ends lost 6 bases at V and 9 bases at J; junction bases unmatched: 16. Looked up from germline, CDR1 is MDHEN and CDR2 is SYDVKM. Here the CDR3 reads CASSLPGAGGERQYF. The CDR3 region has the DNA TGTGCCAGCAGCCTACCCGGGGCAGGGGGCGAGCGGCAGTACTTC. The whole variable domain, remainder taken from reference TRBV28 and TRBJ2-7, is DVKVTQSSRYLVKRTGEKVFLECVQDMDHENMFWYRQDPGLGLRLIYFSYDVKMKEKGDIPEGYSVSREKKERFSLILESASTNQTSMYLCASSLPGAGGERQYFGPGTRLTVT.

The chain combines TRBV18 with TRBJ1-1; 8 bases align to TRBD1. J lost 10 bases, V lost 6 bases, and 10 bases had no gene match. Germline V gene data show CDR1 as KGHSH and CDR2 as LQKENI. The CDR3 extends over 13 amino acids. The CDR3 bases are TGTGCCAGCTCGCCCGGACAGGGCACGGGAGCTTTCTTT. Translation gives CASSPGQGTGAFF.

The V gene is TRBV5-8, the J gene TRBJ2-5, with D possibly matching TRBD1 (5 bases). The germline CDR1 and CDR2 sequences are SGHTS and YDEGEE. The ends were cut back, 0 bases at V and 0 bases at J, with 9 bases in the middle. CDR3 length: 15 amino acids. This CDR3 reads CASSLGQPNQETQYF. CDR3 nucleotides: TGTGCCAGCAGCTTGGGACAGCCCAACCAAGAGACCCAGTACTTC. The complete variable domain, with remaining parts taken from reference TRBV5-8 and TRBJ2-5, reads EAGVTQSPTHLIKTRGQQATLRCSPISGHTSVYWYQQALGLGLQFLLWYDEGEERNRGNFPPRFSGRQFPNYSSELNVNALELEDSALYLCASSLGQPNQETQYFGPGTRLLVL.

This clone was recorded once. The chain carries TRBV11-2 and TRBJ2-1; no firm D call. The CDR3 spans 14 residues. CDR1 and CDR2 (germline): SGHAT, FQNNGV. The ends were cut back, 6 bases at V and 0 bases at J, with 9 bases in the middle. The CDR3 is CASRTHSSYNEQFF. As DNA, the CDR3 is TGTGCCAGCAGAACCCATAGCTCCTACAATGAGCAGTTCTTC.

The CDR3 is CASSGRGLGEKLFF. The CDR3 nucleotides are TGTGCCAGCAGTGGGAGGGGGCTCGGGGAAAAACTGTTTTTT. This chain connects TRBV2 to TRBJ1-4, with 7 bases aligning to TRBD1. This CDR3 is 14 amino acids long. V shed 4 bases and J 8 bases; nucleotides not matched to a gene: 7. Germline loops: CDR1 SNHLY, CDR2 FYNNEI.

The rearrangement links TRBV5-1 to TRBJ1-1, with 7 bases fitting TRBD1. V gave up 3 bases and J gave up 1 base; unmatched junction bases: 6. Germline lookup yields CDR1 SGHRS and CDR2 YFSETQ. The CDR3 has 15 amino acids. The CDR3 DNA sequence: TGCGCCAGCAGCTCCCGGACAGGCTGGAACACTGAAGCTTTCTTT. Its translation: CASSSRTGWNTEAFF. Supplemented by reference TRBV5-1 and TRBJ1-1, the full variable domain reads KAGVTQTPRYLIKTRGQQVTLSCSPISGHRSVSWYQQTPGQGLQFLFEYFSETQRNKGNFPGRFSGRQFSNSRSEMNVSTLELGDSALYLCASSSRTGWNTEAFFGQGTRLTVV.

CDR3 bases: TGTGCCAGCAGCCCACGGACAGTCCAGAACACTGAAGCTTTCTTT. Amino acid sequence: CASSPRTVQNTEAFF. The gene calls are TRBV5-6 and TRBJ1-1, with D perhaps matching TRBD1 (6 bases). CDR3 length: 15 amino acids. V lost 4 bases to trimming and J lost 1 base, with 14 bases between them. Per germline, CDR1 SGHDT and CDR2 YYEEEE.

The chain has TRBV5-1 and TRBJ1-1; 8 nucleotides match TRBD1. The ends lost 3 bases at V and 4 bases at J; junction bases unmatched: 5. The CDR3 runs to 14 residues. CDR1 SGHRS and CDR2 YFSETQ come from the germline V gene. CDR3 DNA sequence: TGCGCCAGCAGCTCTCCCGGACAGGGCACTGAAGCTTTCTTT. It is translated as CASSSPGQGTEAFF. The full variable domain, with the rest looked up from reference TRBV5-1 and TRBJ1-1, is KAGVTQTPRYLIKTRGQQVTLSCSPISGHRSVSWYQQTPGQGLQFLFEYFSETQRNKGNFPGRFSGRQFSNSRSEMNVSTLELGDSALYLCASSSPGQGTEAFFGQGTRLTVV.

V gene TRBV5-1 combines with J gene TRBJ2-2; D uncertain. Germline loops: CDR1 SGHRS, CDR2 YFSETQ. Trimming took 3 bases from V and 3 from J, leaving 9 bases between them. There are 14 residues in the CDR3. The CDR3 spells CASSSSFHTGELFF. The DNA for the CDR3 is TGCGCCAGCAGCTCGAGCTTCCACACCGGGGAGCTGTTTTTT. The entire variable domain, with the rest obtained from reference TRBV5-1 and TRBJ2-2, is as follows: KAGVTQTPRYLIKTRGQQVTLSCSPISGHRSVSWYQQTPGQGLQFLFEYFSETQRNKGNFPGRFSGRQFSNSRSEMNVSTLELGDSALYLCASSSSFHTGELFFGEGSRLTVL.

The CDR3 here is CASSLPSGQGGTQYF. CDR3 nucleotide sequence: TGTGCCAGCAGTTTGCCCTCGGGACAGGGCGGTACCCAGTACTTC. This sequence joins TRBV6-6 and TRBJ2-5, with 9 bases matching TRBD1. Per germline, CDR1 MNHNY and CDR2 SVGAGI (reference sequence). The V segment lost 4 bases and the J segment 8 bases; nucleotides outside the gene matches: 11. There are 15 residues in the CDR3.

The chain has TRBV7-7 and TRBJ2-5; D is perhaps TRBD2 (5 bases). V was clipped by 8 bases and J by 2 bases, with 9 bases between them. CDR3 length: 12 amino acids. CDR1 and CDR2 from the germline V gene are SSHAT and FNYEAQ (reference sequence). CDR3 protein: CASGLSQETQYF. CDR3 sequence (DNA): TGTGCCAGCGGACTTTCGCAAGAGACCCAGTACTTC.

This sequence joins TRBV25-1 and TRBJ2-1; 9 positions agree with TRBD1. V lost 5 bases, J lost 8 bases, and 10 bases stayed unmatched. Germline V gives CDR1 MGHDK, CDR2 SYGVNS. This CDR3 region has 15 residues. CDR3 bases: TGTGCCAGCAGTTATACAGGGGGCCGTACATATGAGCAGTTCTTC. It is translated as CASSYTGGRTYEQFF. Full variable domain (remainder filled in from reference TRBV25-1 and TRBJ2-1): EADIYQTPRYLVIGTGKKITLECSQTMGHDKMYWYQQDPGMELHLIHYSYGVNSTEKGDLSSESTVSRIRTEHFPLTLESARPSHTSQYLCASSYTGGRTYEQFFGPGTRLTVL.

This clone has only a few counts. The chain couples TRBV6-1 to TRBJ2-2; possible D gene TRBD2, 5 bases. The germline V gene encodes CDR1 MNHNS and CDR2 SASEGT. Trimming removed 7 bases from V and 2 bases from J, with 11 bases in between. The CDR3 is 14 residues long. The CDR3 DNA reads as TGTGCCAGCATGGTGGGAGACAACACCGGGGAGCTGTTTTTT. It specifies CASMVGDNTGELFF.

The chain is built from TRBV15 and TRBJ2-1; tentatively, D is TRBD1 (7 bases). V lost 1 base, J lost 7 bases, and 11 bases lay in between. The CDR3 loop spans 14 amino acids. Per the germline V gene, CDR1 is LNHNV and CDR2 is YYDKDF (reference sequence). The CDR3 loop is CATSRVQGRNEQFF. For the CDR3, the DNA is TGTGCCACCAGCAGAGTACAGGGGAGGAATGAGCAGTTCTTC.

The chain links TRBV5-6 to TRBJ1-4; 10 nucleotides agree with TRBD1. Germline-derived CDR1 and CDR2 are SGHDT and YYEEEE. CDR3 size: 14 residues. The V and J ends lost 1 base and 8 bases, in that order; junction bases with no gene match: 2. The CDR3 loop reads CASSLRDRGEKLFF. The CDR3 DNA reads TGTGCCAGCAGCTTGCGGGACAGGGGAGAAAAACTGTTTTTT. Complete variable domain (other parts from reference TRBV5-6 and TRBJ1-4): DAGVTQSPTHLIKTRGQQVTLRCSPKSGHDTVSWYQQALGQGPQFIFQYYEEEERQRGNFPDRFSGHQFPNYSSELNVNALLLGDSALYLCASSLRDRGEKLFFGSGTQLSVL.

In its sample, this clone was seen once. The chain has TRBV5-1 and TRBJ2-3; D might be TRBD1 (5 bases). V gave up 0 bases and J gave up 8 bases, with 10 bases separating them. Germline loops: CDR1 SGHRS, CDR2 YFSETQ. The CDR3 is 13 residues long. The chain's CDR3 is CASSLESQGTQYF. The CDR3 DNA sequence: TGCGCCAGCAGCTTGGAATCCCAGGGTACGCAGTATTTT.

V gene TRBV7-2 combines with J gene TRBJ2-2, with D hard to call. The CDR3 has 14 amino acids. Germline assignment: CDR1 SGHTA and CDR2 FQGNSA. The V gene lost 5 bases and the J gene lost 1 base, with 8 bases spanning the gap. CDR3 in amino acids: CASSRDWNTGELFF. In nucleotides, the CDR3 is TGTGCCAGCAGCCGCGACTGGAACACCGGGGAGCTGTTTTTT.

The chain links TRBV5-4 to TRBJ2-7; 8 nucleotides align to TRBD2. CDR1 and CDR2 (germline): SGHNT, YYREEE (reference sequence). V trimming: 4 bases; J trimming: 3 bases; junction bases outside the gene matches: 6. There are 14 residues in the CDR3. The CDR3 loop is CASSVTSEGYEQYF. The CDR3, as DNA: TGTGCCAGCAGCGTGACTAGCGAGGGCTACGAGCAGTACTTC.